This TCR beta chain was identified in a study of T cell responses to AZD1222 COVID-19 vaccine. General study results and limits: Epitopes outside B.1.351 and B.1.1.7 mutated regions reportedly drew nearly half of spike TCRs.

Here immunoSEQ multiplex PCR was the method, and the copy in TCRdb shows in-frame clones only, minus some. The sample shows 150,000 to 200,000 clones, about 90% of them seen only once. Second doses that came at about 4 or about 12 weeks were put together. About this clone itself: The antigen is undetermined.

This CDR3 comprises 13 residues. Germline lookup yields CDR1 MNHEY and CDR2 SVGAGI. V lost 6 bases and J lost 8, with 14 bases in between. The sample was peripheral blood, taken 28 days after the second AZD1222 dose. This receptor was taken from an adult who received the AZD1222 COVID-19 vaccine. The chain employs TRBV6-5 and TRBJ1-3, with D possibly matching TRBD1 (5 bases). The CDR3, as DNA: TGTGCCAGCAGCCTCCAGTGGGGGTACACCATATATTTT. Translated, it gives CASSLQWGYTIYF.